The 5 T cell receptor beta chains given below trace back to one sample, sequenced in a study of T cell responses to AZD1222 COVID-19 vaccine. Sequencing used immunoSEQ multiplex PCR; TCRdb keeps in-frame clones, though not all of them. The sample holds around 100,000 clones, about 91% seen once. This specimen was peripheral blood, taken 28 days after the second AZD1222 dose. The receptors stem from an adult who received the AZD1222 COVID-19 vaccine.

This clone came up a few times. This chain joins TRBV19 and TRBJ2-3; no clear D gene. The germline V and J ends were trimmed by 5 bases and 3 bases, with 15 bases remaining between them. Germline V gives CDR1 LNHDA, CDR2 SQIVND (reference sequence). This CDR3 contains 15 residues. The CDR3 coding sequence is TGTGCCAGTAGTCCCCCCGGTATGTTGACAGATACGCAGTATTTT. Translated, it gives CASSPPGMLTDTQYF.

The chain couples TRBV14 to TRBJ1-2; D call uncertain. Germline V gene lookup returns CDR1 SGHDN and CDR2 FVKESK. The CDR3 runs to 13 residues. V was cut by 10 bases and J by 2 bases, with 14 bases left in between. CDR3 sequence reads: CATTPGGNYGYTF. The DNA of the CDR3 is TGTGCCACTACCCCCGGAGGGAACTATGGCTACACCTTC.

The V call is TRBV30, the J call TRBJ2-1, with TRBD2 matching 11 bases. This CDR3 has 19 amino acids. The J segment lost 0 bases and the V segment lost 0 bases, leaving 10 bases of the junction unmatched. Germline lookup yields CDR1 GTSNPN and CDR2 SVGIG (reference sequence). The CDR3 DNA reads TGTGCCTGGAGTGTACTTTGTAGCGGGGGGGCCGGCTCCTACAATGAGCAGTTCTTC. Translation gives CAWSVLCSGGAGSYNEQFF.

CDR3 residues: CASTWTGGDGYTF. The CDR3 region has the DNA TGTGCCAGCACCTGGACAGGGGGTGATGGCTACACCTTC. The V gene is TRBV7-9, the J gene TRBJ1-2; 10 bases agree with TRBD1. The V gene end was trimmed by 7 bases and the J gene end by 6 bases; junction bases not matched to a gene: 5. Looked up from germline, CDR1 is SEHNR and CDR2 is FQNEAQ (reference sequence). This CDR3 has 13 residues.

CDR3 in amino acids: CASSFLHQATGNTIYF. CDR3 nucleotide sequence: TGTGCCAGCAGCTTCCTACACCAGGCGACTGGAAACACCATATATTTT. The rearrangement uses TRBV7-8 and TRBJ1-3; D gene ambiguous. This CDR3 has 16 amino acids. The V end was cut by 3 bases, the J end by 2 bases, with 14 bases between. The germline V gene encodes CDR1 SGHVS and CDR2 FQNEAQ.